The text below deals with one T cell receptor (beta chain). The sample belongs to a study of blood T cells in healthy people across ages. Primers used in a second PCR of roughly 7 to 11 cycles were a sample-barcoded 5' primer and a J-beta primer mix. A single record per CDR3 protein comes from TCRdb applying MiXCR to the 5' RACE reads. The sample has about 670,000 distinct CDR3 sequences, approximately 40% seen once. The germline V gene encodes CDR1 DFQATT and CDR2 SNEGSKA (reference sequence). The CDR3 is 13 residues long. V was clipped by 0 bases and J by 3 bases; unmatched bases: 0. The sequence came from a man aged 80 or over in good health. The J gene is TRBJ1-1, the V gene TRBV20-1; 8 nucleotides match TRBD1. Sequencing was carried out using blood. CDR3 residues: CSAREDRDTEAFF. As DNA, the CDR3 is TGCAGTGCTAGAGAGGACAGGGACACTGAAGCTTTCTTT.